This entry describes one T cell receptor beta chain. Antigen unknown. This entry belongs to a study of cytomegalovirus exposure and HLA in healthy donors. Both 60 Vbeta primers and 13 Jbeta primers went into the PCR. Sequencing used immunoSEQ multiplex PCR; TCRdb keeps in-frame clones, though not all of them. The sample shows roughly 45,000 clones, roughly 80% of them seen only once. CDR3 size: 14 residues. V lost 1 base, J lost 5 bases, and 3 bases stayed unmatched. The V gene's germline CDR1 is SGHTA and CDR2 FQGNSA. Study results and caveats: An analysis that came later showed most CMV-associated TCR beta chains appearing HLA-restricted. Later, TCR association rates were found to vary by HLA locus, highest for DRB1 and lowest for HLA-C. A list of roughly 180 TCR beta chains associated with cytomegalovirus was given. When presence/absence was analysed, sequencing depth was taken to be roughly uniform across donors.

The TCR comes from a man aged 25 to 45 in good health and CMV-seronegative. V gene TRBV7-2 combines with J gene TRBJ2-3, with 7 nucleotides matching TRBD2. The sequencing input was PBMCs. The CDR3 spells CASSLVGGGDTQYF. CDR3 DNA sequence: TGTGCCAGCAGCTTAGTTGGGGGGGGAGATACGCAGTATTTT.